These T cell receptor beta chains were read from a single sample in a study of cytomegalovirus exposure and HLA in healthy donors. Sequencing was performed with immunoSEQ multiplex PCR; in TCRdb, only in-frame clones are kept and a portion is missing. In the table there are about 64,000 clones, around 89% of which are singletons. What was sequenced was PBMCs. Every receptor here comes from a woman aged 18-35 years in good health and CMV-seronegative. The CDR3 runs from the conserved cysteine through the conserved F or W. A D gene is named only where the DNA matches it firmly. Part of the rows lack a size; the others show once, few, many or a class for expanded clones.

NA	TRBD1	TRBV7-2	TRBJ1-4	TGTGCCAGCAGCTCGACAGGGGTATATGAAAAACTGTTTTTT	CASSSTGVYEKLFF
NA	NA	TRBV4-1	TRBJ2-4	TGCGCCAGCAGCCACAAGCAGGGTAACATTCAGTACTTC	CASSHKQGNIQYF
NA	NA	TRBV30	TRBJ1-4	TGTGCCTGGAGTGTATCGGGTTATAATGAAAAACTGTTTTTT	CAWSVSGYNEKLFF
NA	NA	TRBV7-2	TRBJ1-1	TGTGCCAGCAGCGTCCCGGGGACACCGAACACTGAAGCTTTCTTT	CASSVPGTPNTEAFF
NA	TRBD2	TRBV27	TRBJ2-1	TGTGCCAGCAGTTTATTCCCTAGCGGGGGTTACAATGAGCAGTTCTTC	CASSLFPSGGYNEQFF
NA	NA	TRBV9	TRBJ1-2	TGTGCCAGCAGCGTAGGGGGGGGATATGGCTACACCTTC	CASSVGGGYGYTF
NA	TRBD2	TRBV30	TRBJ2-7	TGTGCCTGGAGTCGGGGCGGGAGCGCCTACGAGCAGTACTTC	CAWSRGGSAYEQYF
NA	TRBD1	TRBV11-2	TRBJ2-1	TGTGCCAGCAGCAAGAACAGGGGCCCGACTATCAGAAATGAGCAGTTCTTC	CASSKNRGPTIRNEQFF
few	NA	TRBV20-1	TRBJ1-4	TGCAGTGCTAGGGGCGTAGAAAAACTGTTTTTT	CSARGVEKLFF
NA	NA	TRBV5-6	TRBJ2-1	TGTGCCAGCAGCCGAGTAGCGGACACGAGTCGCAATGAGCAGTTCTTC	CASSRVADTSRNEQFF
NA	TRBD2	TRBV28	TRBJ2-1	TGTGCCAGCAGTCAGACAGTGATTGGTAGCGGGAGTCGGGAGCAGTTCTTC	CASSQTVIGSGSREQFF
once	NA	TRBV28	TRBJ1-1	TGTGCCAGCAGTTTTCGTAGGGAGTACACTGAAGCTTTCTTT	CASSFRREYTEAFF
NA	NA	TRBV7-2	TRBJ1-2	TGTGCCAGCAGCTTTACTCAGGGATTTGGCTATGGCTACACCTTC	CASSFTQGFGYGYTF
once	TRBD2	TRBV4-2	TRBJ2-2	TGTGCCAGCAGCCCTGCTGGACTAGCGGGAGATACCGGGGAGCTGTTTTTT	CASSPAGLAGDTGELFF
NA	TRBD2	TRBV9	TRBJ2-7	TGTGCCAGCAGCACCCGGGGGGGGGCTGGCCCCTACGAGCAGTACTTC	CASSTRGGAGPYEQYF
few	NA	TRBV11-2	TRBJ1-2	TGTGCCAGCAGCAGAAACTATGTTGGCTACACCTTC	CASSRNYVGYTF
NA	NA	TRBV4-1	TRBJ2-1	TGCGCCAGCAGCCAAGTACTAGCCCCGATAGTTGACAATGAGCAGTTCTTC	CASSQVLAPIVDNEQFF
NA	TRBD2	TRBV2	TRBJ2-1	TGTGCCAGCAGTCGGGAGGGGTCCCAAGAGCAGTTCTTC	CASSREGSQEQFF
NA	NA	TRBV11-1	TRBJ2-7	TGTGCCAGCAGCTCCAGCGGCCGCGGGAGAGAAGGGGGCTACGAGCAGTACTTC	CASSSSGRGREGGYEQYF
NA	NA	TRBV2	TRBJ2-1	TGTGCCAGCTATGGGAGGGGGGGGCACAATGAGCAGTTCTTC	CASYGRGGHNEQFF
once	TRBD2	TRBV27	TRBJ2-2	TGTGCCAGCAGTCTCGGGACTAGCGGGGGGGAGCTGTTTTTT	CASSLGTSGGELFF
once	TRBD1	TRBV13	TRBJ1-4	TGTGCCAGCAGCCCCAGAACAGGGGGTAATGAAAAACTGTTTTTT	CASSPRTGGNEKLFF
NA	TRBD2	TRBV28	TRBJ2-3	TGTGCCAGCAGTTTTGGACTAGCGGGAGGGAGCTCAAATACGCAGTATTTT	CASSFGLAGGSSNTQYF
NA	TRBD1	TRBV27	TRBJ1-5	TGTGCCAGCAGTACAGTCGGACAGGGGTATCAGCCCCAGCATTTT	CASSTVGQGYQPQHF
NA	TRBD1	TRBV9	TRBJ2-2	TGTGCCAGCAGCACACGGACAGGGGGCTTGTCCGGGGAGCTGTTTTTT	CASSTRTGGLSGELFF
NA	NA	TRBV20-1	TRBJ2-7	TGCAGTGCTAGAGTATCCTACGAGCAGTACTTC	CSARVSYEQYF
NA	TRBD1	TRBV5-1	TRBJ2-3	TGCGCCAGCAGCCGCTCCGGGACAGGGAGGGATACGCAGTATTTT	CASSRSGTGRDTQYF
NA	TRBD1	TRBV11-3	TRBJ1-5	TGTGCCAGCAGCCTATCACGGACAGGAGATAGCAATCAGCCCCAGCATTTT	CASSLSRTGDSNQPQHF
few	NA	TRBV5-1	TRBJ2-3	TGCGCCAGCAGCTTGGGACAGGCCACAGATACGCAGTATTTT	CASSLGQATDTQYF
NA	TRBD2	TRBV5-1	TRBJ2-1	TGCGCCAGCAGCCTTTCTAGCGGGAGGGTGGACGCTGAGCAGTTCTTC	CASSLSSGRVDAEQFF
NA	TRBD2	TRBV9	TRBJ2-1	TGTGCCAGCAGCGTAGCGCCTAGCGGAACTTTCAATGAGCAGTTCTTC	CASSVAPSGTFNEQFF
NA	TRBD1	TRBV27	TRBJ2-1	TGTGCCAGCAGTTCATCCCAGGGGGAGAACAATGAGCAGTTCTTC	CASSSSQGENNEQFF
NA	NA	TRBV7-8	TRBJ2-7	TGTGCCAGCAGCTTACAGGATTTGGGCCACGAGCAGTACTTC	CASSLQDLGHEQYF
NA	TRBD1	TRBV7-2	TRBJ1-5	TGTGCCAGCAGCTTCAGGGGGGCGTCCAATCAGCCCCAGCATTTT	CASSFRGASNQPQHF
NA	NA	TRBV18	TRBJ2-7	TGTGCCAGCTCACCGAGTCAGGACGAGCAGTACTTC	CASSPSQDEQYF
NA	NA	TRBV5-1	TRBJ2-7	TGCGCCAGCAGGCCCCAGGGGTCCTACGAGCAGTACTTC	CASRPQGSYEQYF
NA	TRBD1	TRBV4-3	TRBJ1-6	TGCGCCAGCAGCCAAGATGTGCCCACAGGGGTATCCTATAATTCACCCCTCCACTTT	CASSQDVPTGVSYNSPLHF